Presented here are 22 T cell receptor beta chains from one specimen sequenced in a study of T-cell reconstitution after alpha-beta-depleted transplantation in children. Preparation of the TCRbeta library involved a method that used unique molecular identifiers. TCRdb re-called the PCR reads through MiXCR, storing one row per CDR3 protein. Seen here are about 610,000 distinct CDR3 sequences, about 10% observed once, and the top ten hold about 4%. Sequencing used PBMCs from the stem cell graft donor, obtained from the stem cell graft. Every receptor here comes from a human donor who donated a stem cell graft to a child with acute myeloid leukemia.

V gene TRBV7-9 combines with J gene TRBJ2-1, with 7 bases fitting TRBD2. Germline trimming cut 7 bases from V and 10 bases from J; bases unmatched to any gene: 1. The V gene's germline CDR1 is SEHNR and CDR2 FQNEAQ (reference sequence). The CDR3 loop spans 10 amino acids. The DNA for the CDR3 is TGTGCCAGCACCGGGGGGGAGCAGTTCTTC. This translates into CASTGGEQFF.

This clonotype turned up a few times. The rearrangement uses TRBV6-5 and TRBJ1-4; maybe TRBD1 (5 bases). This CDR3 comprises 14 residues. Germline V CDR1 and CDR2: MNHEY, SVGAGI. The V end was cut by 8 bases, the J end by 2 bases, with 12 bases between. CDR3 region: CASGLAGTNEKLFF. In DNA form, the CDR3 reads TGTGCCAGCGGGTTAGCAGGGACTAATGAAAAACTGTTTTTT.

This chain connects TRBV19 to TRBJ2-3; D gene ambiguous. The CDR3 has 16 amino acids. Trimming took 3 bases from V and 2 from J, leaving 15 bases between them. Looked up from germline, CDR1 is LNHDA and CDR2 is SQIVND (reference sequence). CDR3 loop: CASSMVTKKNTDTQYF. CDR3 bases: TGTGCCAGTAGTATGGTAACTAAAAAAAACACAGATACGCAGTATTTT. Full variable domain (outside the CDR3, taken from reference TRBV19 and TRBJ2-3): DGGITQSPKYLFRKEGQNVTLSCEQNLNHDAMYWYRQDPGQGLRLIYYSQIVNDFQKGDIAEGYSVSREKKESFPLTVTSAQKNPTAFYLCASSMVTKKNTDTQYFGPGTRLTVL.

This clonotype was detected a few times. The chain recombines TRBV7-2 with TRBJ1-1, with unresolved D. The germline CDR1 and CDR2 sequences are SGHTA and FQGNSA. The CDR3 loop spans 12 amino acids. Trimming removed 5 bases from V and 1 base from J, with 5 bases in between. Written as DNA, the CDR3 is TGTGCCAGCAGCAATTCGAACACTGAAGCTTTCTTT. The encoded protein is CASSNSNTEAFF.

The genes are TRBV7-2 and TRBJ2-7; D unresolved. The V gene lost 4 bases and the J gene lost 4 bases, with 11 bases spanning the gap. The germline gives CDR1 SGHTA, CDR2 FQGNSA. The CDR3 contains 13 residues. The DNA of the CDR3 is TGTGCCAGCAGCTCCACGGACGTGTACGAGCAGTACTTC. Encoded protein: CASSSTDVYEQYF.

The V call is TRBV4-3, the J call TRBJ2-3, with 9 bases matching TRBD2. V lost 0 bases and J lost 0; bases outside the gene matches: 13. The CDR3 runs 20 residues. Germline-derived CDR1 and CDR2 are LGHNA and YSLEER. The CDR3 region has the DNA TGCGCCAGCAGCCAAGATGTTACAGCGGGAGGCTCTTCTAGCACAGATACGCAGTATTTT. It codes for CASSQDVTAGGSSSTDTQYF.

This chain uses TRBV10-2 with TRBJ2-7, with 8 bases that match TRBD2. Per germline, CDR1 WSHSY and CDR2 SAAADI. The V segment lost 3 bases and the J segment 4 bases; nucleotides outside the gene matches: 8. The CDR3 sequence is 15 residues long. CDR3 coding DNA: TGCGCCAGCAGTGACCGAGGACTAGCTGGATACGAGCAGTACTTC. It translates to CASSDRGLAGYEQYF.

This clonotype was detected a few times. The genes are TRBV29-1 and TRBJ2-7, with 9 bases fitting TRBD1. There are 14 residues in the CDR3. Germline-derived CDR1 and CDR2 are SQVTM and ANQGSEA. The V gene end was trimmed by 6 bases and the J gene end by 4 bases; junction bases not matched to a gene: 10. The DNA for the CDR3 is TGCAGCGTCGCAACAGGGGGCCGATATTACGAGCAGTACTTC. It codes for CSVATGGRYYEQYF.

This sequence joins TRBV5-1 and TRBJ2-3, with a tentative D call TRBD2 (5 bases). The CDR3 has 15 residues. Between the trimmed V and J ends, which lost 5 bases and 1 base, there was a span of 14 bases. The germline gives CDR1 SGHRS, CDR2 YFSETQ. CDR3 sequence (DNA): TGCGCCAGCAGACCTAGCCCCCAGGGCACAGATACGCAGTATTTT. This translates into CASRPSPQGTDTQYF.

This clonotype appeared many times. V and J are TRBV5-1 and TRBJ2-2, with a possible D match to TRBD1 (5 bases). The V and J ends lost 7 bases and 4 bases respectively, with 14 bases between them. Germline lookup yields CDR1 SGHRS and CDR2 YFSETQ. This CDR3 has 14 amino acids. The CDR3 DNA reads as TGCGCCAGCTTGGTGCAGGGCGGCACCGGGGAGCTGTTTTTT. Translation: CASLVQGGTGELFF.

Only a few counts were recorded for this clonotype. CDR3 in amino acids: CATTREYQETQYF. The DNA of the CDR3 is TGTGCCACCACCAGGGAGTACCAAGAGACCCAGTACTTC. This sequence joins TRBV2 and TRBJ2-5, with D perhaps given as TRBD1 or TRBD2 (5 bases each). CDR1 SNHLY and CDR2 FYNNEI come from the germline V gene. V was trimmed by 10 bases and J by 0 bases, leaving 12 bases between them. The CDR3 contains 13 residues.

In its sample, this clonotype was seen many times. The chain combines TRBV10-3 with TRBJ1-2; D uncertain. V was trimmed by 4 bases and J by 0 bases, leaving 9 bases between them. CDR3 length: 14 residues. The V gene's germline CDR1 is ENHRY and CDR2 SYGVKD. The DNA of the CDR3 is TGTGCCATCAGTGCCCTACCGACTAACTATGGCTACACCTTC. It encodes CAISALPTNYGYTF.

The rearrangement uses TRBV7-2 and TRBJ2-1; 8 bases map to TRBD2. There are 15 residues in the CDR3. Per germline, CDR1 SGHTA and CDR2 FQGNSA. V lost 6 bases and J lost 5; bases outside the gene matches: 9. The CDR3 sequence is CASSPDGRGNNEQFF. DNA of the CDR3: TGTGCCAGCAGTCCAGACGGGAGGGGGAACAATGAGCAGTTCTTC.

This clonotype was seen repeatedly, ten times or more. The gene calls are TRBV5-1 and TRBJ2-5, with 13 nucleotides matching TRBD2. Germline assignment: CDR1 SGHRS and CDR2 YFSETQ. The CDR3 loop spans 17 amino acids. V gave up 2 bases and J gave up 4 bases; unmatched junction bases: 8. The CDR3 here is CASSFGGLAGAGETQYF. The DNA for the CDR3 is TGCGCCAGCAGCTTTGGAGGACTAGCGGGAGCGGGAGAGACCCAGTACTTC.

The chain couples TRBV7-2 to TRBJ2-1, with TRBD1 identical over 7 bases. The CDR3 runs 17 residues. Germline CDR1 SGHTA, CDR2 FQGNSA. V lost 1 base and J lost 1; bases outside the gene matches: 7. CDR3 coding DNA: TGTGCCAGCAGCTTAGTTGGGACAGCAAGGTCCTACAATGAGCAGTTCTTC. This encodes CASSLVGTARSYNEQFF. Variable domain in full (rest from reference TRBV7-2 and TRBJ2-1): GAGVSQSPSNKVTEKGKDVELRCDPISGHTALYWYRQSLGQGLEFLIYFQGNSAPDKSGLPSDRFSAERTGGSVSTLTIQRTQQEDSAVYLCASSLVGTARSYNEQFFGPGTRLTVL.

The J gene is TRBJ2-5, the V gene TRBV2; 8 nucleotides line up with TRBD2. Per the germline V gene, CDR1 is SNHLY and CDR2 is FYNNEI. V lost 2 bases, J lost 4 bases, and 9 bases stayed unmatched. This CDR3 comprises 16 residues. DNA of the CDR3: TGTGCCAGCAGTGAAAAGAGTCTAGCGGGTGGAGAGACCCAGTACTTC. This sequence encodes CASSEKSLAGGETQYF.

This clonotype came up many times. CDR3 protein: CTGAEGAFF. The CDR3 DNA sequence: TGCACCGGAGCGGAGGGAGCTTTCTTT. V gene TRBV29-1 combines with J gene TRBJ1-1; no reliable D call. The CDR3 spans 9 residues. Germline CDR1 and CDR2: SQVTM and ANQGSEA.

This clonotype has at least ten counts. V and J are TRBV10-3 and TRBJ1-6, with 10 bases aligning to TRBD1. Germline V lookup: CDR1 ENHRY, CDR2 SYGVKD. The J segment lost 11 bases and the V segment lost 3 bases, leaving 10 bases of the junction unmatched. CDR3 length: 16 amino acids. Here the CDR3 DNA reads TGTGCCATCAGTGATCGGACAGGGGGATCTATTCCACCCCTCCACTTT. Translated, it gives CAISDRTGGSIPPLHF.

This clonotype was seen a few times. Lacking the conserved final phenylalanine or tryptophan, this CDR3 likely reflects a read error. It is unclear where the CDR3 begins or ends on the DNA, so no DNA is shown, and the CDR3 is as TCRdb lists it. The rearrangement uses TRBV7-2 and TRBJ2-3; the DNA was not compared with TRBD2, the D call given in the table. Both ends counted, the CDR3 spans 9 residues. CDR1 SGHTA and CDR2 FQGNSA come from the germline V gene. The CDR3 is CASSFPGLV.

The V and J genes are TRBV28 and TRBJ1-2; TRBD1 matches at 12 bases. The V gene end was trimmed by 6 bases and the J gene end by 5 bases; junction bases not matched to a gene: 10. The CDR3 consists of 16 residues. Germline lookup yields CDR1 MDHEN and CDR2 SYDVKM. The CDR3 DNA reads TGTGCCAGCAGCCGATCCGGGACAGGGGGCATATATGGCTACACCTTC. This codes for CASSRSGTGGIYGYTF.

This clonotype was found a few times. The chain joins TRBV6-5 to TRBJ1-1; the D gene is possibly TRBD1 (5 bases). V lost 5 bases, J lost 4 bases, and 26 bases lay in between. The germline gives CDR1 MNHEY, CDR2 SVGAGI. There are 18 residues in the CDR3. The CDR3 sequence is CASSPIRQQWMTSTEAFF. The CDR3 nucleotides are TGTGCCAGCAGTCCCATCCGACAGCAGTGGATGACATCCACTGAAGCTTTCTTT.

This clonotype was counted only a few times. The CDR3 DNA is TGCAGTGCTAGAGCAGAGAGTCTGCGGGAGCAGTACTTC. Residues: CSARAESLREQYF. V is TRBV20-1 and J is TRBJ2-7; D gene unclear. V was shortened by 1 base and J by 7 bases, with 14 bases between the two germline ends. Germline CDR1 and CDR2: DFQATT and SNEGSKA (reference sequence). The CDR3 has 13 residues.